A selection of T cell receptor beta chains follows, all from one sample in a study of cytomegalovirus exposure and HLA in healthy donors. Some clones are missing from TCRdb's copy, which holds only in-frame ones; the method was immunoSEQ multiplex PCR. Of some 38,000 clones in the sample, around 68% were seen once. Sequencing was performed on PBMCs. The receptors stem from a man in his forties or fifties in good health and CMV-seronegative. The conserved cysteine and the conserved F or W are not part of the CDR3 here. Each record gives: V gene, J gene, CDR3 length, CDR3 protein.

>TRBV10-3|TRBJ2-3|12
AISNPPSTDTQY
>TRBV11-3|TRBJ2-3|12
ASSLGLAGDTQY
>TRBV21-1|TRBJ2-1|11
ASSTLSYNEQF
>TRBV4-2|TRBJ2-6|15
ASSQGQAISGANVLT
>TRBV11-2|TRBJ2-1|14
ASSPLKGPGYNEQF
>TRBV9|TRBJ2-3|13
ASSAGGRGPDTQY
>TRBV7-2|TRBJ2-2|13
ASSPTGGLTGELF
>TRBV29-1|TRBJ2-2|12
SVKQGPGTGELF
>TRBV19|TRBJ2-1|12
ASSNAGDYNEQF
>TRBV21-1|TRBJ1-2|12
ASSKGHFNYGYT